These T cell receptor beta chains were read from a single sample in a study of T cell repertoires in aging, cancer and after chemotherapy. MiXCR was run by TCRdb on the multiplex PCR reads, yielding one entry per CDR3 protein. Here the sample spans about 2,200 distinct CDR3 sequences, about 37% being singletons. The sample taken for sequencing was blood. Receptors were obtained from a human donor with a solid tumor. Each CDR3 is given with its conserved first and last residue. D genes are given only for firm matches. Clone size, where shown, is once, few, many, or a class for clones that have expanded.

v_call: TRBV7-2; j_call: TRBJ2-1; d_call: TRBD2; clone_size: NA; cdr3_aa: CASSSSGSSNNEQFF; cdr3_nt: TGTGCCAGCAGCTCCAGCGGGAGCAGTAACAATGAGCAGTTCTTC
v_call: TRBV12-3/TRBV12-4; j_call: TRBJ2-1; d_call: NA; clone_size: few; cdr3_aa: CASSETASYNEQFF; cdr3_nt: TGTGCCAGCAGTGAGACGGCATCCTACAATGAGCAGTTCTTC
v_call: TRBV20-1; j_call: TRBJ1-4; d_call: NA; clone_size: NA; cdr3_aa: CSAREFGGNEKLFF; cdr3_nt: TGCAGTGCTAGAGAATTCGGCGGAAATGAAAAACTGTTTTTT
v_call: TRBV7-6; j_call: TRBJ2-3; d_call: NA; clone_size: large; cdr3_aa: CASSLGHHLGTDTQYF; cdr3_nt: TGTGCCAGCAGCTTAGGCCACCATTTGGGGACAGATACGCAGTATTTT
v_call: TRBV4-2; j_call: TRBJ2-7; d_call: TRBD2; clone_size: NA; cdr3_aa: CASSQTGLAESYEQYF; cdr3_nt: TGTGCCAGCAGCCAGACGGGACTAGCGGAATCCTACGAGCAGTACTTC
v_call: TRBV5-4; j_call: TRBJ1-3; d_call: NA; clone_size: few; cdr3_aa: CASSLDSSGNTIYF; cdr3_nt: TGTGCCAGCAGCTTGGACAGCTCTGGAAACACCATATATTTT
v_call: TRBV7-9; j_call: TRBJ2-5; d_call: NA; clone_size: once; cdr3_aa: CASSLAATGETQYF; cdr3_nt: TGTGCCAGCAGCTTAGCCGCAACCGGAGAGACCCAGTACTTC
v_call: TRBV20-1; j_call: TRBJ2-2; d_call: NA; clone_size: NA; cdr3_aa: CSARVGNTGELFF; cdr3_nt: TGCAGTGCTAGAGTCGGGAACACCGGGGAGCTGTTTTTT
v_call: TRBV12-3/TRBV12-4; j_call: TRBJ2-3; d_call: NA; clone_size: NA; cdr3_aa: CASSFGADTQYF; cdr3_nt: TGTGCCAGCAGTTTTGGAGCAGATACGCAGTATTTT
v_call: TRBV12-3/TRBV12-4; j_call: TRBJ2-3; d_call: TRBD2; clone_size: NA; cdr3_aa: CASSLLAGVLYTQYF; cdr3_nt: TGTGCCAGCAGTTTACTAGCGGGCGTATTGTATACGCAGTATTTT
v_call: TRBV20-1; j_call: TRBJ2-7; d_call: NA; clone_size: NA; cdr3_aa: CSARGVRMSYEQYF; cdr3_nt: TGCAGTGCTAGGGGAGTGAGAATGTCCTACGAGCAGTACTTC